A single sample gave rise to the 30 T cell receptor beta chains below, sequenced in a study of ipilimumab plus nivolumab after autologous stem cell transplantation. The assay was immunoSEQ multiplex PCR, and TCRdb's table has in-frame clones only and misses some. The table lists 20,000 to 25,000 clones, 70% to 85% of them singletons. Sequencing was performed on PBMCs, taken in a trial of ipilimumab plus nivolumab as post-transplant consolidation. The receptors derive from a male donor with diffuse large B-cell lymphoma.

Within the sample, this clone is large. The sample carries other DNA sequences with the same CDR3. The CDR3 sequence: CASSETGYQPQHF. For the CDR3, the DNA is TGTGCCAGTAGCGAGACAGGGTACCAGCCCCAGCATTTT. The chain couples TRBV19 to TRBJ1-5, with TRBD1 identical over 7 bases. V lost 6 bases to trimming and J lost 7 bases; unmatched junction nucleotides: 6. CDR3 length: 13 residues. Per the germline V gene, CDR1 is LNHDA and CDR2 is SQIVND (reference sequence).

V usage is TRBV14 and J usage is TRBJ2-5; D not resolved. V was pared by 2 bases and J by 3 bases, with 1 base between. From germline, CDR1 is SGHDN and CDR2 FVKESK. The length of the CDR3 is 11 residues. CDR3 DNA sequence: TGTGCCAGCAGCCAAAAAGAGACCCAGTACTTC. Translation: CASSQKETQYF.

This clone was seen only once. V and J are TRBV4-1 and TRBJ2-7; D is possibly TRBD2 (6 bases). V was clipped by 0 bases and J by 2 bases, with 17 bases between them. This CDR3 comprises 17 residues. Germline V gene lookup returns CDR1 MGHRA and CDR2 YSYEKL. CDR3 nucleotide sequence: TGCGCCAGCAGCCAAGATAGTCGGGCGGGATCACCCTACGAGCAGTACTTC. Encoded protein: CASSQDSRAGSPYEQYF.

CDR3 nucleotides: TGTGCCAGCAGCCCCGTCGGGGGGGGATCTTACAATGAGCAGTTCTTC. Protein sequence: CASSPVGGGSYNEQFF. V gene TRBV27 combines with J gene TRBJ2-1; TRBD2 matches 8 bases. Germline assignment: CDR1 MNHEY and CDR2 SMNVEV (reference sequence). Trimming removed 6 bases from V and 4 bases from J; junction bases left unmatched: 11. CDR3 size: 16 residues.

The genes are TRBV19 and TRBJ2-1; maybe TRBD2 (5 bases). Germline V gives CDR1 LNHDA, CDR2 SQIVND (reference sequence). With 8 bases removed from V and 9 bases from J, the gap between germline ends came to 20 bases. This CDR3 contains 14 residues. CDR3 coding DNA: TGTGCCAGTGGTGCGGGCCCGGCAGGATTTGAGCAGTTCTTC. Translating it yields CASGAGPAGFEQFF.

The chain carries TRBV6-1 and TRBJ1-1; D is ambiguous. V shed 10 bases and J shed 5 bases, with 17 bases lying between them. This CDR3 has 13 amino acids. Germline V gene lookup returns CDR1 MNHNS and CDR2 SASEGT. The CDR3 here is CATVWGARTEAFF. CDR3 DNA: TGTGCCACCGTCTGGGGAGCCAGGACTGAAGCTTTCTTT.

V gene TRBV6-5 combines with J gene TRBJ1-5, with a tentative D call TRBD1 (5 bases). This CDR3 has 15 residues. V lost 4 bases and J 6 bases, leaving 16 bases between the germline ends. CDR1 is MNHEY and CDR2 is SVGAGI in the germline V gene. Here the CDR3 DNA reads TGTGCCAGCAGTTCCGGGTTGGGGCGCGGTCAGCCCCAGCATTTT. It encodes CASSSGLGRGQPQHF.

This clone was detected only once. The V gene is TRBV5-1, the J gene TRBJ2-2, with TRBD1 as a possible D gene (5 bases). The CDR3 is made up of 15 amino acids. Germline loops: CDR1 SGHRS, CDR2 YFSETQ. The V gene lost 6 bases and the J gene lost 3 bases, with 15 bases spanning the gap. The CDR3 bases are TGCGCCAGCACAGTGGACACCCTCCACACCGGGGAGCTGTTTTTT. Protein: CASTVDTLHTGELFF.

This chain joins TRBV7-2 and TRBJ1-3; D unresolved. Germline lookup yields CDR1 SGHTA and CDR2 FQGNSA. Trimming stripped 5 bases from V and 0 bases from J, with 11 bases between. CDR3 length: 15 residues. CDR3 in DNA: TGTGCCAGCAGCCGCGCTATGGGCTCTGGAAACACCATATATTTT. Its translation is CASSRAMGSGNTIYF.

The V call is TRBV5-1, the J call TRBJ1-4; D might be TRBD1 (5 bases). V was shortened by 0 bases and J by 3 bases, with 12 bases between the two germline ends. CDR3 length: 16 residues. Germline CDR1 is SGHRS and CDR2 is YFSETQ. The CDR3 is CASSLVGGSPNEKLFF. DNA of the CDR3: TGCGCCAGCAGCTTGGTCGGGGGATCACCTAATGAAAAACTGTTTTTT.

The chain has TRBV5-1 and TRBJ1-5; D is unresolved. CDR1 SGHRS and CDR2 YFSETQ come from the germline V gene. The CDR3 totals 10 residues. The V gene lost 2 bases and the J gene lost 10 bases, with 4 bases spanning the gap. DNA of the CDR3: TGCGCCAGCAGCTTTTTCCCCCAGCATTTT. Translation: CASSFFPQHF. The full variable domain, rest sourced from reference TRBV5-1 and TRBJ1-5, is KAGVTQTPRYLIKTRGQQVTLSCSPISGHRSVSWYQQTPGQGLQFLFEYFSETQRNKGNFPGRFSGRQFSNSRSEMNVSTLELGDSALYLCASSFFPQHFGDGTRLSIL.

The chain has TRBV30 and TRBJ1-6; no firm D call. CDR3 length: 13 residues. CDR1 and CDR2 (germline): GTSNPN, SVGIG (reference sequence). Trimming shortened V by 7 bases and J by 9 bases, and 16 bases separated the two germline ends. The CDR3 nucleotides are TGTGCCTCGTCATCGACGGGCCCTTCACCCCTCCACTTT. Translated, it gives CASSSTGPSPLHF.

Sample share makes this clone medium-sized. This chain joins TRBV5-1 and TRBJ2-7, with D tentatively TRBD2 (6 bases). CDR3 size: 11 residues. The V and J ends lost 2 bases and 7 bases respectively, with 7 bases between them. CDR1 is SGHRS and CDR2 is YFSETQ in the germline V gene. The CDR3: CASSFGGEQYF. In nucleotides, the CDR3 is TGCGCCAGCAGCTTCGGGGGAGAGCAGTACTTC.

The chain joins TRBV19 to TRBJ2-4; 7 nucleotides line up with TRBD2. Losses at the gene ends were 6 bases for V and 5 bases for J; bases not matched to a gene: 4. The CDR3 contains 13 residues. Germline V gene sequence: CDR1 LNHDA, CDR2 SQIVND (reference sequence). The CDR3 loop reads CASRLRGENIQYF. In DNA form, the CDR3 reads TGTGCCAGTAGGCTACGGGGGGAAAACATTCAGTACTTC.

This chain connects TRBV30 to TRBJ2-2; D gene unclear. This CDR3 is 14 amino acids long. V was shortened by 3 bases and J by 0 bases, with 8 bases between the two germline ends. Germline assignment: CDR1 GTSNPN and CDR2 SVGIG (reference sequence). CDR3 residues: CAWRYSPNTGELFF. CDR3 DNA sequence: TGTGCCTGGAGGTACAGCCCGAACACCGGGGAGCTGTTTTTT.

The chain is built from TRBV7-9 and TRBJ2-5, with D perhaps TRBD2 (5 bases). V lost 5 bases to trimming and J lost 4 bases, with 17 bases between them. In germline, CDR1 is SEHNR, CDR2 FQNEAQ (reference sequence). The CDR3 is 15 amino acids. The CDR3, as DNA: TGTGCCAGCAGCCCCTGGGCCAACGAGGGAGAGACCCAGTACTTC. It translates to CASSPWANEGETQYF. Full variable domain (outside the CDR3, taken from reference TRBV7-9 and TRBJ2-5): DTGVSQNPRHKITKRGQNVTFRCDPISEHNRLYWYRQTLGQGPEFLTYFQNEAQLEKSRLLSDRFSAERPKGSFSTLEIQRTEQGDSAMYLCASSPWANEGETQYFGPGTRLLVL.

The rearrangement uses TRBV5-1 and TRBJ1-2; the D gene is possibly TRBD1 (6 bases). Trimming removed 0 bases from V and 8 bases from J, with 14 bases in between. Per the germline V gene, CDR1 is SGHRS and CDR2 is YFSETQ. The CDR3 has 14 amino acids. The CDR3 DNA is TGCGCCAGCAGCTTGGTTAGGGGGAGTGAGGGCTACACCTTC. Translated: CASSLVRGSEGYTF.

V and J are TRBV7-9 and TRBJ1-4; 9 bases are shared with TRBD1. The germline CDR1 and CDR2 sequences are SEHNR and FQNEAQ (reference sequence). This CDR3 has 14 amino acids. The ends lost 1 base at V and 6 bases at J; junction bases unmatched: 0. In DNA form, the CDR3 reads TGTGCCAGCAGCTTAGGGACAGGGGATGAAAAACTGTTTTTT. Amino acid sequence: CASSLGTGDEKLFF.

The chain is built from TRBV9 and TRBJ1-1; 8 bases are shared with TRBD1. This CDR3 has 15 residues. After removal of 0 bases from V and 2 bases from J, the junction contained 3 bases not matched to a gene. CDR1 is SGDLS and CDR2 is YYNGEE in the germline V gene. The CDR3 loop reads CASSVVAGGNTEAFF. The CDR3 DNA sequence: TGTGCCAGCAGCGTAGTGGCAGGGGGCAACACTGAAGCTTTCTTT.

V gene TRBV19 combines with J gene TRBJ1-2; D may be TRBD1 (6 bases). Germline lookup yields CDR1 LNHDA and CDR2 SQIVND (reference sequence). The CDR3 loop spans 13 amino acids. Trimming took 2 bases from V and 8 from J, leaving 12 bases between them. CDR3 nucleotide sequence: TGTGCCAGTAGTATACGGGGGCTTCAGGGCTACACCTTC. This gives the protein CASSIRGLQGYTF. The variable domain in full, completed from reference TRBV19 and TRBJ1-2, reads DGGITQSPKYLFRKEGQNVTLSCEQNLNHDAMYWYRQDPGQGLRLIYYSQIVNDFQKGDIAEGYSVSREKKESFPLTVTSAQKNPTAFYLCASSIRGLQGYTFGSGTRLTVV.

The rearrangement uses TRBV10-2 and TRBJ1-4, with unresolved D. Trimming shortened V by 2 bases and J by 0 bases, and 10 bases separated the two germline ends. Germline CDR1 WSHSY, CDR2 SAAADI. The CDR3 has 16 amino acids. Here the CDR3 reads CASSEQSPATNEKLFF. Written as DNA, the CDR3 is TGCGCCAGCAGTGAGCAGTCCCCCGCAACTAATGAAAAACTGTTTTTT.

The rearrangement uses TRBV5-8 and TRBJ2-5; TRBD1 or TRBD2 may be the D gene (5 bases each). Germline lookup yields CDR1 SGHTS and CDR2 YDEGEE. This CDR3 contains 15 residues. Between the trimmed V and J ends, which lost 0 bases and 2 bases, there was a span of 11 bases. This CDR3 reads CASSLGRDGQETQYF. CDR3 nucleotide sequence: TGTGCCAGCAGCTTGGGAAGGGACGGGCAAGAGACCCAGTACTTC.

This clone appeared a few times. V gene TRBV6-1 combines with J gene TRBJ2-3; D remains unclear. Trimming cost V 5 bases and J 4 bases, with 13 bases left between them. CDR3 size: 14 residues. The germline V gene encodes CDR1 MNHNS and CDR2 SASEGT. The CDR3 reads CASSTPDGPDTQYF. The CDR3 region has the DNA TGTGCCAGCAGTACTCCCGACGGCCCAGATACGCAGTATTTT.

The rearrangement joins TRBV29-1 to TRBJ2-5, with D possibly being TRBD1 (5 bases). The J call may be wrong; the DNA end is better matched by TRBJ2-7. Germline loops: CDR1 SQVTM, CDR2 ANQGSEA. The CDR3 consists of 12 residues. The CDR3 region is CSVLRDSYEQYF. DNA of the CDR3: TGCAGCGTTCTCAGGGACTCCTACGAGCAGTACTTC.

This clone was detected once. The genes are TRBV14 and TRBJ2-5; perhaps TRBD2 as D (6 bases). This CDR3 comprises 12 residues. V lost 8 bases to trimming and J lost 3 bases, with 10 bases between them. The germline V gene encodes CDR1 SGHDN and CDR2 FVKESK. This chain's CDR3 is CASLRGKETQYF. The CDR3 DNA follows: TGTGCCAGCCTTCGGGGGAAAGAGACCCAGTACTTC.

This clone was seen more than once but under ten times. The rearrangement links TRBV2 to TRBJ1-1, with D possibly being TRBD1 (5 bases). From germline, CDR1 is SNHLY and CDR2 FYNNEI. The V end lost 7 bases, the J end lost 0 bases, and 9 bases lay between the germline ends. The CDR3 sequence is 13 residues long. CDR3 in DNA: TGTGCCAGCAAACAGGAGATGAACACTGAAGCTTTCTTT. Protein sequence: CASKQEMNTEAFF.

The chain employs TRBV5-1 and TRBJ2-1; the match to TRBD2 covers 8 bases. Germline-derived CDR1 and CDR2 are SGHRS and YFSETQ. The length of the CDR3 is 17 residues. V was clipped by 4 bases and J by 1 base; unmatched bases: 10. DNA of the CDR3: TGCGCCAGCAGCATCTATTCGGGGGGGCTGTCCTACAATGAGCAGTTCTTC. Translated, it gives CASSIYSGGLSYNEQFF.

The chain links TRBV9 to TRBJ1-6; D remains unclear. Per germline, CDR1 SGDLS and CDR2 YYNGEE. CDR3 length: 16 residues. V lost 2 bases, J lost 7 bases, and 16 bases lay in between. The CDR3 DNA reads as TGTGCCAGCAGCGTGGGCCCTTGGGCTCCCAATTCACCCCTCCACTTT. Its protein product is CASSVGPWAPNSPLHF.

By proportion, this clone is medium-sized (0.01 to 0.1%). V is TRBV28 and J is TRBJ2-3; D unclear. This CDR3 has 13 amino acids. Germline CDR1 MDHEN, CDR2 SYDVKM. V was cut by 4 bases and J by 2 bases, with 7 bases left in between. For the CDR3, the DNA is TGTGCCAGCAGTTCGCTAAACACAGATACGCAGTATTTT. Encoded protein: CASSSLNTDTQYF.

The chain combines TRBV6-1 with TRBJ1-1, with D possibly matching TRBD1 (5 bases). V shed 8 bases and J shed 2 bases, with 12 bases lying between them. Germline CDR1 and CDR2: MNHNS and SASEGT. The CDR3 loop spans 13 amino acids. CDR3 amino acids: CASDRGFNTEAFF. DNA of the CDR3: TGTGCCAGCGACCGGGGGTTCAACACTGAAGCTTTCTTT.